The present entry profiles one TCR beta chain with its context. It has no known antigen specificity. Base-call qualities are not available, and no considerably larger clone is one nucleotide away. The record originates from a study of tumor and adjacent non-tumor tissue in lung cancer (dated by TCRdb to between 2018 and 2020). About the investigation overall: The cohort included around twelve adenocarcinoma, a couple of squamous cell carcinoma and 1 small cell lung cancer patients. The roughly 15 patients were aged roughly 30 to 85 years, included ten or so men and 5 women, and had TNM stage I to III disease. Sequencing produced roughly 130 million productive TCRbeta reads in total, an average of approximately 3.9 million reads per sample. Bulk TCRbeta repertoires were compared between lung tumor tissue and matched distant non-tumor lung tissue obtained from roughly 16 lung cancer patients. TCRbeta CDR3 sequencing was performed on about 30 paired specimens, with one tumor sample and one normal lung sample collected per patient. The full study reports these points: TCR diversity was significantly higher in younger patients, and greater tumor TCR diversity was associated with shorter overall survival and shorter disease-free survival. Tumor tissue showed significantly higher TCR diversity (inverse Simpson) than normal lung tissue, at roughly 390 vs 170 (P = 0.0075, Mann-Whitney U test). Neither the sequencing platform nor unique molecular identifiers are named or mentioned anywhere in the methods. The top 100 clones accounted for a significantly larger cumulative portion of the repertoire in normal lung than in tumor tissue. The cohort had only 15 patients, and the authors noted that larger samples and more detailed clinical data are needed. Peripheral blood was not sequenced, so blood TCRbeta repertoires in these lung cancer patients were not examined.

V is clipped by 11 bases and J by 1 base, and the sequence between their germline boundaries is 23 bases long. The germline V gene supplies CDR1 MNHEY and CDR2 SVGAGI. The CDR3 measures 16 amino acids from cysteine to phenylalanine. Of all the DNA, just the CDR3 is kept, 48 bases in frame from base 1. RNA was extracted from bulk unsorted tissue and checked for quality with a NanoDrop ND-1000 and an Agilent 2100. Normal lung samples were distant non-tumor tissue taken more than 3 cm from the tumor edge. Newly diagnosed lung cancer patients without prior chemotherapy who had been admitted for thoracic surgery in China between August and November 2014 were enrolled as donors. Patients who had received previous radiotherapy or chemotherapy, or who had another concurrent cancer, were excluded from the study. Surgical tissue pieces of roughly 1-2 cm3 were preserved in RNAlater solution and were kept at -80 degrees C until use.

Libraries were prepared through multiplex PCR. For sequencing, an Illumina HiSeq 2500 was employed. TCRbeta libraries were constructed through three rounds of nested PCR with primers (Table S4) according to protocols modified from ARM-PCR. PCR products of 200-500 bp were gel-excised and purified with the QIAquick gel extraction kit before sequencing. As for the original processing: Trimmomatic was used to clean the reads, FLASH merged the cleaned reads into complete CDR3 sequences, and MiTCR assigned the sequences to V(D)J germline segments. VDJtools was used to compute clonal diversity as the inverse Simpson's index. A read counted as productive if the sequence was in-frame and lacked a premature stop codon. TCRdb handled the public reads itself, with Q25 trimming in fastp and clone calling in MiXCR, and kept productive beta chains. Entries are consolidated by CDR3 protein sequence, retaining the most common genes and DNA. These V and J calls derive from TCRdb rather than the authors' analysis. In all, the sample holds about 50,000 distinct CDR3 sequences, and 74% of those were seen once. The top ten constitute 23% of the sample.

Sequencing input: distant non-tumor lung tissue. The chain is encoded by TRBV6-5 joined to TRBJ2-5; TRBD2 could be the D gene, as 6 bases match. This receptor was obtained from an older woman with non-small cell lung cancer. In nucleotide form, the sequence is TGTGCCGGTGGGCGGGGTGGGTCACACGGCCAAGAGACCCAGTACTTC. Translated, it gives CAGGRGGSHGQETQYF.